One sample yielded the 6 T cell receptor beta chains listed below, sequenced in a study of CD8+ T cells in alopecia areata (dated by TCRdb to the late 2010s). Receptor libraries were prepared by the immunoSEQ multiplex PCR assay. For TCR sequencing, RNA was extracted from every sample and reverse transcribed into cDNA to serve as template. The source is immuneACCESS, and TCRdb retained only in-frame sequences with V and J called. Part of the clones is not carried over; for the studies checked, unresolved V genes explain less than half of this, and the remainder is unexplained. Here the sample has hundreds of thousands of clones; approximately 61% occur a single time. Jointly, the top ten make up approximately 1.2% of the sample. In the paper's terms, the time point label means: baseline before oral tofacitinib. The sequencing here drew on CD4+ T cells sorted from blood, taken at week 0. Receptor source: a human donor with alopecia areata.

The genes are TRBV4-2 and TRBJ2-1; D assignment may be TRBD1 or TRBD2 (6 bases each). Germline V lookup: CDR1 LGHNA, CDR2 YNFKEQ. The CDR3 has 18 amino acids. V was cut by 0 bases and J by 0 bases, with 15 bases left in between. CDR3: CASSQDIVGGLSYNEQFF. DNA for the CDR3: TGTGCCAGCAGCCAAGATATTGTGGGGGGCCTCTCCTACAATGAGCAGTTCTTC.

This chain joins TRBV5-6 and TRBJ1-6; 7 nucleotides match TRBD1. With 3 bases clipped from V and 7 bases from J, the junction kept 1 base outside the gene matches. Germline V gene lookup returns CDR1 SGHDT and CDR2 YYEEEE. This CDR3 is 13 amino acids long. CDR3 in amino acids: CASSWGQNSPLHF. The CDR3 DNA sequence: TGTGCCAGCAGCTGGGGACAGAATTCACCCCTCCACTTT.

The rearrangement joins TRBV30 to TRBJ1-2; 7 bases fit TRBD1. Losses at the gene ends were 1 base for V and 3 bases for J; bases not matched to a gene: 5. This CDR3 region has 14 residues. CDR1 and CDR2 (germline): GTSNPN, SVGIG (reference sequence). The CDR3 DNA sequence: TGTGCCTGGAGTGGGGCAGGGGGACACTATGGCTACACCTTC. It is translated as CAWSGAGGHYGYTF.

The rearrangement uses TRBV29-1 and TRBJ2-7, with 8 positions matching TRBD1. Germline trimming cut 7 bases from V and 3 bases from J; bases unmatched to any gene: 8. There are 13 residues in the CDR3. Germline V gene data show CDR1 as SQVTM and CDR2 as ANQGSEA. DNA for the CDR3: TGCAGCGCCTCCGGACAGGGCGACTACGAGCAGTACTTC. Amino acids: CSASGQGDYEQYF.

This chain joins TRBV27 and TRBJ2-7, with D perhaps matching TRBD1 (6 bases). The CDR3 runs to 12 residues. From germline, CDR1 is MNHEY and CDR2 SMNVEV (reference sequence). Trimming stripped 5 bases from V and 12 bases from J, with 17 bases between. In DNA form, the CDR3 reads TGTGCCAGCAGTGCTCGGACAGAGAGGTTGTACTTC. This codes for CASSARTERLYF.

The rearrangement uses TRBV29-1 and TRBJ2-2, with 8 bases identical to TRBD2. J lost 0 bases, V lost 4 bases, and 4 bases had no gene match. CDR3 size: 15 residues. Per germline, CDR1 SQVTM and CDR2 ANQGSEA. The CDR3 region has the DNA TGCAGCGTTGTCGGGCGGGGGGCGAACACCGGGGAGCTGTTTTTT. Translation gives CSVVGRGANTGELFF.